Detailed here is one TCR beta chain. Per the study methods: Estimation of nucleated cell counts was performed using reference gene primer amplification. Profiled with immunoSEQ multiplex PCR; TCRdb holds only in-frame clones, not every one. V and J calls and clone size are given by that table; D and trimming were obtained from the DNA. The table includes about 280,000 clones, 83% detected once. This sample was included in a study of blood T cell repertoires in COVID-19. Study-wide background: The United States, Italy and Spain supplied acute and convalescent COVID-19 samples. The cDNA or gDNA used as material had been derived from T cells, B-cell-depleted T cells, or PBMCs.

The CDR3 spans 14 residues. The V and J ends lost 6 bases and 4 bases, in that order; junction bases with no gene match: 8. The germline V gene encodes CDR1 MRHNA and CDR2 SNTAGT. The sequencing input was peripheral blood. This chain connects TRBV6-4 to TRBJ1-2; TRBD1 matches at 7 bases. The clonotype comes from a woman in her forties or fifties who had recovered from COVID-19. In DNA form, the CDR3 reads TGTGCCAGCAGCGCGACAGGGAGTCCCTATGGCTACACCTTC. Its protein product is CASSATGSPYGYTF.